This T cell receptor (beta chain) was found in a study of blood T cells in healthy people across ages. Study-level results: Long-lived donors exceeded aged donors in naive CD4+ cells and diversity. A roughly linear age-dependent decrease characterized TCR beta diversity per million T cells.

The V and J ends lost 6 bases and 5 bases, in that order; junction bases with no gene match: 5. The CDR3 extends over 16 amino acids. The germline V gene has CDR1 WSHSY and CDR2 SAAADI. It was with a sample-barcoded 5' primer and a J-beta primer mix that a second PCR of roughly 7 to 12 cycles was run. Via MiXCR, TCRdb re-called the 5' RACE reads, giving one row per CDR3 protein. The sample yields about 940,000 distinct CDR3 sequences, roughly 52% seen once. This clonotype was counted between two and nine times. Its antigen is unidentified. The sequenced sample consisted of blood. This TCR was recovered from a man between 25 and 39 years old in good health. V is TRBV10-2 and J is TRBJ2-1; 15 positions agree with TRBD2. CDR3 nucleotides: TGCGCCAGCAGCAGGACTAGCGGGGGGGCCCACAATGAGCAGTTCTTC. It translates to CASSRTSGGAHNEQFF.